What follows describes a single T cell receptor beta chain. The target of this receptor is not known. No clone much larger than this one lies a single base away; base qualities are absent. This record comes from a study of T cell responses to AZD1222 COVID-19 vaccine (dated by TCRdb to about 2021). Study-level background: TCR sequencing was performed for about 240 trial participants, of whom roughly 200 were given two doses of AZD1222 and about 25 were given two doses of MenACWY control vaccine. Trial participants were enrolled into age subgroups of 18-55, 56-69 and 70-plus years, which contained approximately 150, 28 and 58 TCR-sequenced participants, respectively.

Paper-wide results and their limitations: Because no day 14 peak-response samples were available, the repertoires could be characterized only after the peak T cell response. Conclusions about previously exposed vaccinees were limited because only six or seven AZD1222 recipients were SARS-CoV-2 seropositive at baseline. Participants were mostly white British and included more females than males, and it was suggested by the authors that clonal diversity may have been underestimated. In the small 56-69-year group, the increase in depth fell short of significance, most likely because of low power. The vaccine-associated CD4 TCRs covered the entire spike protein, and the dominant responses fell in regions 160-218 and 743-854. Nearly half of unique spike-specific TCRs reportedly recognized epitopes outside regions mutated in the B.1.351 and B.1.1.7 variants. A significant rise in spike-specific TCR breadth and depth was observed after two AZD1222 doses relative to day 0 and relative to MenACWY recipients.

The CDR3 regions of human TCRbeta chains were analyzed by immunosequencing. Under the source paper's analysis protocol: Repertoire TCRs were matched against a reference library of SARS-CoV-2-specific TCRs generated with the MIRA antigen-specificity platform. Breadth meant the fraction of unique TCRs that were SARS-CoV-2-associated, whereas depth meant the fraction of total T cells that were SARS-CoV-2-associated. Using the MIRA data, each spike-specific TCR was mapped to the spike region that the TCR reacts to and placed in a CD4 or CD8 class. Log10-transformed breadth and depth values were compared by one-way ANOVA with Sidak's multiple comparisons tests. Sourced from immuneACCESS, this table was stored by TCRdb with only in-frame sequences that have V and J called. A share of the clones is absent; for the studies checked, an unresolved V gene accounts for under half, and the remainder has no known explanation. The V and J calls and clone size were taken over from that table, and D and trimming were inferred from the DNA. Within this sample are 100,000 to 150,000 clones, with around 83% of them counted one time only. Over 25% of the sample is held by the ten biggest clonotypes.

V is clipped by 0 bases and J by 6 bases, and the sequence between their germline boundaries is 13 bases long. CDR1 LGHNA and CDR2 YSLEER are derived from the germline V gene. From its cysteine to its phenylalanine, the CDR3 spans 15 amino acids. The DNA shown is the 45-base CDR3, in frame from base 1. The time point label on this specimen signifies: about 28 days (+/-7) after the second vaccine dose. AZD1222 recipients with second doses at about 4 weeks or about 12 weeks were pooled, because spike-specific TCR depth and breadth did not differ between schedules. Vaccinee samples came from UK trials COV001 and COV002, including a single-blind randomized controlled phase 2/3 trial of AZD1222 (ChAdOx1 nCoV-19) in healthy adults. For TCRbeta chain sequencing, PBMC samples from trial participants were taken at day 0 and at day 28 after the second dose.

This TCR came from an adult who received the AZD1222 COVID-19 vaccine. The sequencing used peripheral blood, collected 28 days after the second AZD1222 dose. The chain is assembled from TRBV4-3 and TRBJ2-3; too little of a D gene remains to name it. At the DNA level, the sequence is TGCGCCAGCAGCCAAGATTCGAAGTTTGAGGATACGCAGTATTTT. Its protein is CASSQDSKFEDTQYF.